These 23 T cell receptor beta chains originate from one sample sequenced in a study of control samples from healthy donors and cancer patients. Generated by immunoSEQ multiplex PCR, the TCRdb table keeps only in-frame clones and is missing some. This table holds approximately 53,000 clones, more than 85% found once. Source material: PBMCs. These receptors originate from a young man with colorectal cancer.

This clone was seen more than once but under ten times. The chain joins TRBV18 to TRBJ1-6, with D unresolved. Germline V gene lookup returns CDR1 KGHSH and CDR2 LQKENI. The CDR3 runs to 16 residues. Trimming took off 2 bases at V and 10 bases at J, with 18 bases between the two ends. As DNA, the CDR3 is TGTGCCAGCTCACCATACAGCCCCCGTGGGCTCTCACCCCTCCACTTT. As protein: CASSPYSPRGLSPLHF.

The V call is TRBV7-2, the J call TRBJ1-1, with 7 nucleotides matching TRBD1. CDR1 is SGHTA and CDR2 is FQGNSA in the germline V gene. The CDR3 spans 16 residues. The junction had 13 bases not matched to a gene; V was cut back by 6 bases and J by 3 bases. CDR3 sequence reads: CASSLPGQRFYTEAFF. DNA of the CDR3: TGTGCCAGCAGTTTACCGGGACAGAGATTTTACACTGAAGCTTTCTTT.

The chain uses TRBV19 and TRBJ1-1; a possible D gene is TRBD1 (5 bases). CDR3 length: 13 amino acids. Germline assignment: CDR1 LNHDA and CDR2 SQIVND (reference sequence). Trimming removed 0 bases at V and 4 bases at J, with 6 bases between. CDR3 loop: CASSIEGRTEAFF. In nucleotides, the CDR3 is TGTGCCAGTAGTATAGAGGGGCGCACTGAAGCTTTCTTT.

V and J are TRBV6-1 and TRBJ2-1, with 7 bases fitting TRBD1. The CDR3 length is 17 residues. Looked up from germline, CDR1 is MNHNS and CDR2 is SASEGT. V lost 1 base, J lost 8 bases, and 14 bases stayed unmatched. The CDR3 loop is CASSEVTGPPLRDEQFF. The CDR3 DNA reads TGTGCCAGCAGTGAAGTGACAGGGCCCCCCCTTCGGGATGAGCAGTTCTTC.

This clone was observed a single time. The J gene is TRBJ2-1, the V gene TRBV5-1, with a weak D call TRBD1 (6 bases). This CDR3 spans 15 amino acids. Trimming removed 0 bases from V and 1 base from J, with 8 bases in between. The V gene's germline CDR1 is SGHRS and CDR2 YFSETQ. The CDR3 reads CASSLDRASYNEQFF. DNA of the CDR3: TGCGCCAGCAGCTTGGACAGGGCATCCTACAATGAGCAGTTCTTC.

The chain couples TRBV3-1 (or the pseudogene TRBV3-2) to TRBJ2-1; a weak D match, TRBD2 (5 bases). There are 15 residues in the CDR3. Germline V gene sequence: CDR1 LGHDT, CDR2 YNNKEL (reference sequence). Trimming took off 2 bases at V and 1 base at J, with 9 bases between the two ends. The CDR3 DNA sequence: TGTGCCAGCAGCCAATCGGGGATTTCCTACAATGAGCAGTTCTTC. Its protein product is CASSQSGISYNEQFF.

V and J are TRBV6-2 or TRBV6-3 and TRBJ2-1, with a tentative D call TRBD2 (6 bases). Per the germline V gene, CDR1 is MNHEY and CDR2 is SVGEGT. This CDR3 is 18 amino acids long. The V end lost 2 bases, the J end lost 7 bases, and 24 bases lay between the germline ends. The DNA for the CDR3 is TGTGCCAGCAGTTACAGGGGTTGGGGGGAGGAAGTGGGGAATGAGCAGTTCTTC. This codes for CASSYRGWGEEVGNEQFF.

This chain links TRBV15 with TRBJ1-2, with 7 positions matching TRBD1. The length of the CDR3 is 13 residues. Unmatched junction bases numbered 3, after V lost 6 bases and J lost 2 bases. Per germline, CDR1 LNHNV and CDR2 YYDKDF (reference sequence). The CDR3 DNA reads as TGTGCCACCAGACCGGGACAGAACTATGGCTACACCTTC. Translated: CATRPGQNYGYTF.

This rearrangement joins TRBV19 to TRBJ2-3, with D perhaps TRBD2 (5 bases). The germline CDR1 and CDR2 sequences are LNHDA and SQIVND (reference sequence). The V end was cut by 1 base, the J end by 1 base, with 9 bases between. The CDR3 extends over 15 amino acids. CDR3 amino acids: CASSIAAGGTDTQYF. In nucleotides, the CDR3 is TGTGCCAGTAGTATAGCAGCCGGGGGCACAGATACGCAGTATTTT.

The rearrangement joins TRBV4-1 to TRBJ2-3; 10 nucleotides align to TRBD2. Germline assignment: CDR1 MGHRA and CDR2 YSYEKL. V trimming: 0 bases; J trimming: 0 bases; junction bases outside the gene matches: 3. There are 17 residues in the CDR3. The CDR3 nucleotides are TGCGCCAGCAGCCAAGATAAGGGACTAGCGAGCACAGATACGCAGTATTTT. As protein: CASSQDKGLASTDTQYF.

This clone was found a few times. The genes are TRBV5-1 and TRBJ1-5; weak D call: TRBD1 (6 bases). The CDR3 has 17 residues. Germline lookup yields CDR1 SGHRS and CDR2 YFSETQ. V lost 5 bases to trimming and J lost 2 bases, with 20 bases between them. CDR3 bases: TGCGCCAGCAGTTATGATCCGGGGGGCACTGGCAATCAGCCCCAGCATTTT. This sequence encodes CASSYDPGGTGNQPQHF.

This clone has just one count. CDR3 sequence: CASSPDSSEKLFF. The CDR3 DNA follows: TGTGCCAGCAGTCCGGACAGTTCGGAAAAACTGTTTTTT. V and J are TRBV28 and TRBJ1-4; tentatively, D is TRBD1 (6 bases). V gave up 5 bases and J gave up 8 bases, with 12 bases separating them. Germline lookup yields CDR1 MDHEN and CDR2 SYDVKM. CDR3 length: 13 residues. The whole variable domain, remainder taken from reference TRBV28 and TRBJ1-4, is DVKVTQSSRYLVKRTGEKVFLECVQDMDHENMFWYRQDPGLGLRLIYFSYDVKMKEKGDIPEGYSVSREKKERFSLILESASTNQTSMYLCASSPDSSEKLFFGSGTQLSVL.

This clone was recorded once. The DNA of the CDR3 is TGTGCCAGCAGCCTATCCCTCCTTCCCGGGACAGGGAATGGCTACACCTTC. Translating it yields CASSLSLLPGTGNGYTF. The chain uses TRBV2 and TRBJ1-2, with 9 bases aligning to TRBD1. The CDR3 spans 17 residues. Trimming at V came to 6 bases and at J to 6 bases, leaving 17 bases not matched to a gene. Germline loops: CDR1 SNHLY, CDR2 FYNNEI.

The chain has TRBV4-3 and TRBJ1-2; tentatively, D is TRBD1 (5 bases). Germline V gene lookup returns CDR1 LGHNA and CDR2 YSLEER. The CDR3 covers 15 residues. Trimming pared 4 bases from V and 2 bases from J, leaving 14 bases between. CDR3 DNA: TGCGCCAGCAGCCCTGCCCCGGCAGGGAACTATGGCTACACCTTC. The encoded protein is CASSPAPAGNYGYTF.

This clone appeared a few times. The V and J genes are TRBV7-9 and TRBJ2-1, with 8 bases matching TRBD2. Unmatched junction bases numbered 0, after V lost 1 base and J lost 4 bases. Germline CDR1 SEHNR, CDR2 FQNEAQ (reference sequence). The CDR3 is 14 residues long. The CDR3 DNA reads TGTGCCAGCAGCTTAGGCGGGGGGTACAATGAGCAGTTCTTC. Its protein product is CASSLGGGYNEQFF. Looking up the rest from reference TRBV7-9 and TRBJ2-1 gives the full variable domain: DTGVSQNPRHKITKRGQNVTFRCDPISEHNRLYWYRQTLGQGPEFLTYFQNEAQLEKSRLLSDRFSAERPKGSFSTLEIQRTEQGDSAMYLCASSLGGGYNEQFFGPGTRLTVL.

The rearrangement joins TRBV4-3 to TRBJ1-3; unclear D gene. Trimming removed 0 bases from V and 0 bases from J, with 12 bases in between. In germline, CDR1 is LGHNA, CDR2 YSLEER. This CDR3 has 17 amino acids. This CDR3 reads CASSQDRIGPSGNTIYF. The CDR3 region has the DNA TGCGCCAGCAGCCAAGATCGGATAGGGCCCTCTGGAAACACCATATATTTT.

The chain is built from TRBV6-2 or TRBV6-3 and TRBJ2-6; D call uncertain. The CDR3 is 15 residues long. Germline CDR1 MNHEY, CDR2 SVGEGT. V was shortened by 2 bases and J by 0 bases, with 5 bases between the two germline ends. CDR3 amino acids: CASSYRSSGANVLTF. CDR3 in DNA: TGTGCCAGCAGTTACCGGAGCTCTGGGGCCAACGTCCTGACTTTC.

CDR3: CASSLMTGRSYEQYF. Written as DNA, the CDR3 is TGCGCCAGCAGCTTGATGACAGGGCGTTCCTACGAGCAGTACTTC. The V and J genes are TRBV5-1 and TRBJ2-7, with 7 bases identical to TRBD1. The CDR3 loop spans 15 amino acids. V shed 1 base and J 1 base; nucleotides not matched to a gene: 5. Germline lookup yields CDR1 SGHRS and CDR2 YFSETQ. The variable domain in full, completed from reference TRBV5-1 and TRBJ2-7, reads KAGVTQTPRYLIKTRGQQVTLSCSPISGHRSVSWYQQTPGQGLQFLFEYFSETQRNKGNFPGRFSGRQFSNSRSEMNVSTLELGDSALYLCASSLMTGRSYEQYFGPGTRLTVT.

The V call is TRBV3-1 (or the pseudogene TRBV3-2), the J call TRBJ2-3; D unresolved. The CDR3 length is 13 residues. Germline V gene sequence: CDR1 LGHDT, CDR2 YNNKEL (reference sequence). Deletions cut 5 bases from V and 4 bases from J, with 10 bases between. CDR3 in amino acids: CASSEKVADTQYF. CDR3 nucleotides: TGTGCCAGCAGCGAAAAAGTAGCAGATACGCAGTATTTT.

This chain links TRBV4-3 with TRBJ1-5; a possible D gene is TRBD1 (6 bases). The V gene lost 4 bases and the J gene lost 1 base, with 11 bases spanning the gap. Germline V gene data show CDR1 as LGHNA and CDR2 as YSLEER. The CDR3 spans 15 residues. CDR3 residues: CASSRYRASNQPQHF. In DNA, the CDR3 is TGCGCCAGCAGCCGCTACAGGGCGAGCAATCAGCCCCAGCATTTT.

This chain joins TRBV7-2 and TRBJ2-7, with D possibly called TRBD1 or TRBD2 (5 bases each). CDR1 SGHTA and CDR2 FQGNSA come from the germline V gene. CDR3 length: 13 amino acids. Trimming took 5 bases from V and 6 from J, leaving 14 bases between them. CDR3 residues: CASSPPGRTEQYV. CDR3 DNA: TGTGCCAGCAGCCCCCCGGGGCGGACCGAGCAGTACGTC.

The gene calls are TRBV11-2 and TRBJ2-6, with D unresolved. V was cut by 5 bases and J by 2 bases, with 7 bases left in between. The germline CDR1 and CDR2 sequences are SGHAT and FQNNGV. The CDR3 is made up of 14 amino acids. The CDR3 sequence is CASSTRTGANVLTF. The DNA for the CDR3 is TGTGCCAGCAGCACGCGGACTGGGGCCAACGTCCTGACTTTC.

The chain joins TRBV30 to TRBJ1-2; no definite D call. CDR1 is GTSNPN and CDR2 is SVGIG in the germline V gene (reference sequence). The CDR3 is 13 residues long. V was pared by 2 bases and J by 10 bases, with 17 bases between. CDR3 protein: CAWSLSDGRAYTF. CDR3 DNA: TGTGCCTGGAGTCTAAGTGACGGTCGAGCCTACACCTTC.